A selection of T cell receptor beta chains follows, all from one sample in a study of molecular identifiers for immune sequencing clone quantification. Using its own MiXCR run on the PCR reads, TCRdb lists one record per CDR3 protein. In the table there are approximately 590,000 distinct CDR3 sequences, roughly 25% of which are singletons. Sequenced input: naive CD8+ T cells from blood, with Jurkat cell RNA spiked in. These receptors were taken from a human donor in good health. Some libraries in this study had Jurkat cell RNA spiked in. The CDR3 runs from the conserved cysteine through the conserved F or W. The order of the fields is CDR3 DNA, CDR3 protein, D gene, J gene, clone size, CDR3 length, V gene. A D gene is named only where the DNA matches it firmly. Size tells how often a clone was seen (once, few, many) or the class of an expanded clone, and some rows leave it out.

cdr3_nt: TGTGCCAGCAGCGGACGGGAAGAGACCCAGTACTTC; cdr3_aa: CASSGREETQYF; d_call: -; j_call: TRBJ2-5; clone_size: many; cdr3_length: 12; v_call: TRBV12-3/TRBV12-4
cdr3_nt: TGTGCCAGCAGCTTGAGGCAGCTTTACAATGAGCAGTTCTTC; cdr3_aa: CASSLRQLYNEQFF; d_call: -; j_call: TRBJ2-1; clone_size: -; cdr3_length: 14; v_call: TRBV5-6
cdr3_nt: TGTGCCATCGGGCTAGGAGGAAACACCATATATTTT; cdr3_aa: CAIGLGGNTIYF; d_call: -; j_call: TRBJ1-3; clone_size: -; cdr3_length: 12; v_call: TRBV10-3
cdr3_nt: TGTGCCACCAAGGGGACGGAGCGTAGCTACGAGCAGTACTTC; cdr3_aa: CATKGTERSYEQYF; d_call: -; j_call: TRBJ2-7; clone_size: -; cdr3_length: 14; v_call: TRBV15
cdr3_nt: TGTGCCAGCAGCCCGACGGCGGGCTGGACCGGTGATACGCAGTATTTT; cdr3_aa: CASSPTAGWTGDTQYF; d_call: -; j_call: TRBJ2-3; clone_size: many; cdr3_length: 16; v_call: TRBV9
cdr3_nt: TGTGCCAGCAGCTTAGAGGGCCCTCTACGACCACCCCTCCACTTT; cdr3_aa: CASSLEGPLRPPLHF; d_call: -; j_call: TRBJ1-6; clone_size: -; cdr3_length: 15; v_call: TRBV11-2
cdr3_nt: TGTGCCAGCAGTGAGGAGCGCCAGCTAGCGGGAGTCCACGAGCAGTACTTC; cdr3_aa: CASSEERQLAGVHEQYF; d_call: TRBD2; j_call: TRBJ2-7; clone_size: -; cdr3_length: 17; v_call: TRBV2
cdr3_nt: TGCAGTGCTAGACCGATAGCGGGAGGATACACAGATACGCAGTATTTT; cdr3_aa: CSARPIAGGYTDTQYF; d_call: TRBD2; j_call: TRBJ2-3; clone_size: many; cdr3_length: 16; v_call: TRBV20-1
cdr3_nt: TGTGCCAGCAGCCCCCCGTTGGGGACGCAAAAACAAGCGACCCAGTACTTC; cdr3_aa: CASSPPLGTQKQATQYF; d_call: -; j_call: TRBJ2-5; clone_size: -; cdr3_length: 17; v_call: TRBV7-9
cdr3_nt: TGTGCCAGCAGTCAGAGGAGCAGCTCCTACGAGCAGTACTTC; cdr3_aa: CASSQRSSSYEQYF; d_call: -; j_call: TRBJ2-7; clone_size: -; cdr3_length: 14; v_call: TRBV3-1
cdr3_nt: TGTGCCAGCAGCCCAAGACTAGCGGGAGTCTACGCGCAGTACTTC; cdr3_aa: CASSPRLAGVYAQYF; d_call: TRBD2; j_call: TRBJ2-7; clone_size: -; cdr3_length: 15; v_call: TRBV9
cdr3_nt: TGTGCCAGCAGCCAAGAAACCGCGTCGGTATTTGGTGAGCAGTTCTTC; cdr3_aa: CASSQETASVFGEQFF; d_call: -; j_call: TRBJ2-1; clone_size: -; cdr3_length: 16; v_call: TRBV3-1
cdr3_nt: TGTGCCACCAGCAAATCGGGACTAGCGGGGGTCAACGAGCAGTACTTC; cdr3_aa: CATSKSGLAGVNEQYF; d_call: TRBD2; j_call: TRBJ2-7; clone_size: -; cdr3_length: 16; v_call: TRBV15
cdr3_nt: TGTGCCAGCAGCCCCGTGAGTGGGAGTGGGGATACGCAGTATTTT; cdr3_aa: CASSPVSGSGDTQYF; d_call: -; j_call: TRBJ2-3; clone_size: many; cdr3_length: 15; v_call: TRBV7-9
cdr3_nt: TGCGCCAGCAGCTTGGAAGGGACGGAGTACACTGAAGCTTTCTTT; cdr3_aa: CASSLEGTEYTEAFF; d_call: -; j_call: TRBJ1-1; clone_size: few; cdr3_length: 15; v_call: TRBV5-1
cdr3_nt: TGTGCCAGTAGTATTTCCACGGCCGGCAATCAGCCCCAGCATTTT; cdr3_aa: CASSISTAGNQPQHF; d_call: -; j_call: TRBJ1-5; clone_size: few; cdr3_length: 15; v_call: TRBV19
cdr3_nt: TGTGCCAGCAGTACTCTCCGGGACAGCCTCTCTGGAAACACCATATATTTT; cdr3_aa: CASSTLRDSLSGNTIYF; d_call: TRBD1; j_call: TRBJ1-3; clone_size: -; cdr3_length: 17; v_call: TRBV27
cdr3_nt: TGTGCCAGCAGCTTAGGACAGGGACGCACAGATACGCAGTATTTT; cdr3_aa: CASSLGQGRTDTQYF; d_call: TRBD1; j_call: TRBJ2-3; clone_size: many; cdr3_length: 15; v_call: TRBV11-2
cdr3_nt: TGCGCCAGCAGCCAACGAGACAGGGGGCAATACGAGCAGTACTTC; cdr3_aa: CASSQRDRGQYEQYF; d_call: TRBD1; j_call: TRBJ2-7; clone_size: many; cdr3_length: 15; v_call: TRBV4-1